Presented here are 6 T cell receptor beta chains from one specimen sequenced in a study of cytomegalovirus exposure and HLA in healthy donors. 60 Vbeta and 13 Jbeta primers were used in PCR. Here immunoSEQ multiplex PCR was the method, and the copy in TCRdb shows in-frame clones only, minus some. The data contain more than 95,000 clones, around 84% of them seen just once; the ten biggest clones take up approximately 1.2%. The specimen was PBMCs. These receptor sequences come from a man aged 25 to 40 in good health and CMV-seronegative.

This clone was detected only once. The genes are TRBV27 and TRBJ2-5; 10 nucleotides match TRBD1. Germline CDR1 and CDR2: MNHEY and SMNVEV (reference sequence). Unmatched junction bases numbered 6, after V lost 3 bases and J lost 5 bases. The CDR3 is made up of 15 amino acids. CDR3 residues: CASSLTGGHGETQYF. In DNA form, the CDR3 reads TGTGCCAGCAGTTTGACAGGGGGCCATGGGGAGACCCAGTACTTC.

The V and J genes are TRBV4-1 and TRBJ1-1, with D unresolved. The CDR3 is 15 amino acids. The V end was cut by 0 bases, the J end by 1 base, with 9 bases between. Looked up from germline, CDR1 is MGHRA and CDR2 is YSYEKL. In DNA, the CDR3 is TGCGCCAGCAGCCAAGACGGTGGTAAGAACACTGAAGCTTTCTTT. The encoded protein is CASSQDGGKNTEAFF.

The CDR3 reads CASSAGTVGQPQHF. CDR3 sequence (DNA): TGTGCCAGCAGTGCCGGGACAGTAGGCCAGCCCCAGCATTTT. The chain couples TRBV6-1 to TRBJ1-5; 7 positions match TRBD1. The CDR3 has 14 residues. Per the germline V gene, CDR1 is MNHNS and CDR2 is SASEGT. V lost 4 bases, J lost 7 bases, and 7 bases stayed unmatched.

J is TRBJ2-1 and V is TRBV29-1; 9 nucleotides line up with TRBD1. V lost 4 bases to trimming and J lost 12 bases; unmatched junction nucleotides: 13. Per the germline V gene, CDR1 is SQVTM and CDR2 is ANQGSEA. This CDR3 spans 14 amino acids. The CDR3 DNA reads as TGCAGCGTTGGATCCGGGACAGGGTTATTTCGGCAGTTCTTC. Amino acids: CSVGSGTGLFRQFF.

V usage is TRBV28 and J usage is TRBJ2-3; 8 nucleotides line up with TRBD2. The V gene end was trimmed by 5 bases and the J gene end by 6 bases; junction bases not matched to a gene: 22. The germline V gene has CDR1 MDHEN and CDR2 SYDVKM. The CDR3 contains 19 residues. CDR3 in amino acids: CASSSNFKGLENRFDTQYF. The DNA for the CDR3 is TGTGCCAGCAGTAGCAATTTCAAGGGACTAGAGAACCGATTCGATACGCAGTATTTT. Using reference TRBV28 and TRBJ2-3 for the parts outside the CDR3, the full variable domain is DVKVTQSSRYLVKRTGEKVFLECVQDMDHENMFWYRQDPGLGLRLIYFSYDVKMKEKGDIPEGYSVSREKKERFSLILESASTNQTSMYLCASSSNFKGLENRFDTQYFGPGTRLTVL.

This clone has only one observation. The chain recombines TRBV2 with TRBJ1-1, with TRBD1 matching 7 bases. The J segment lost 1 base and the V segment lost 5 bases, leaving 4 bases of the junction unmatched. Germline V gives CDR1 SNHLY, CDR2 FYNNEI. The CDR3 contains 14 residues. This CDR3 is CASSTRTGNTEAFF. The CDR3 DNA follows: TGTGCCAGCAGTACTAGGACAGGGAACACTGAAGCTTTCTTT.